This T cell receptor (beta chain) was captured in a study of memory CD4+ T cells and cytomegalovirus serostatus. The CDR3 extends over 13 amino acids. CDR1 KGHSH and CDR2 LQKENI come from the germline V gene. The V end lost 1 base, the J end lost 7 bases, and 7 bases lay between the germline ends. Single viable CD3+CD4+CD8-CD45RO+ cells were sorted as the memory CD4+ T cells. Per the original methods: Out-of-frame sequences were removed, leaving some 2 million distinct TCRbeta sequences. Measured with immunoSEQ multiplex PCR; TCRdb has only the in-frame clones, and not every one. That table furnishes V, J and clone size, whereas the DNA furnished D and trimming. The data show about 80,000 clones, approximately 80% seen once.

The TCR sequence derives from an adult in good health and CMV-seronegative. The rearrangement joins TRBV18 to TRBJ2-2; D remains ambiguous. The specimen was memory CD4+ T cells from blood. The CDR3 nucleotides read TGTGCCAGCTCACCACAGAGTTACGGGGAGCTGTTTTTT. Protein product: CASSPQSYGELFF.